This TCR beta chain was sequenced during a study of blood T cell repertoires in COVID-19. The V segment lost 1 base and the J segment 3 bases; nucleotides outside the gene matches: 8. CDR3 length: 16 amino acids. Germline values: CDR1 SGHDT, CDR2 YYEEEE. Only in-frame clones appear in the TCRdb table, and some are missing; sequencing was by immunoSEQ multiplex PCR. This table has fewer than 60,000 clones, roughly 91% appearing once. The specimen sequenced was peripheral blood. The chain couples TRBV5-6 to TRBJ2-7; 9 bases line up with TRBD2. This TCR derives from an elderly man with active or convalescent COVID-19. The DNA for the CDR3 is TGTGCCAGCAGCTTGATAAGCCTAGCGGGAAACTACGAGCAGTACTTC. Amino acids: CASSLISLAGNYEQYF.